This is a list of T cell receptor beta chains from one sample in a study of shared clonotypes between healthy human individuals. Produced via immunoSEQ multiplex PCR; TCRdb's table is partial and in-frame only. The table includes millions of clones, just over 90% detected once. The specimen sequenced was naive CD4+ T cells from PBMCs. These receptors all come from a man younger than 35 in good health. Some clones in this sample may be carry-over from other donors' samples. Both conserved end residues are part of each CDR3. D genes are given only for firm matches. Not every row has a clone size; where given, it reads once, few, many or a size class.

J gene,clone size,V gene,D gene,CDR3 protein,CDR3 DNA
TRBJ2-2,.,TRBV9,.,CASSEVPTGELFF,TGTGCCAGCAGCGAAGTCCCCACCGGGGAGCTGTTTTTT
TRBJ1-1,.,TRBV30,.,CAWSVLPPGITEAFF,TGTGCCTGGAGTGTACTACCCCCAGGGATCACTGAAGCTTTCTTT
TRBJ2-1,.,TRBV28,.,CASRGGTYNEQFF,TGTGCCAGCCGAGGGGGGACCTACAATGAGCAGTTCTTC
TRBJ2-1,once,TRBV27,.,CASSFSAYNEQFF,TGTGCCAGCAGTTTCTCGGCCTACAATGAGCAGTTCTTC
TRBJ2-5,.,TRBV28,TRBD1,CAVQGQVETQYF,TGTGCCGTCCAGGGACAGGTCGAGACCCAGTACTTC
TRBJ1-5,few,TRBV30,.,CAWNGQLDQPQHF,TGTGCCTGGAATGGACAGTTAGATCAGCCCCAGCATTTT
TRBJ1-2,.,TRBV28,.,CASSFLGANGYTF,TGTGCCAGCAGTTTCCTGGGGGCGAATGGCTACACCTTC
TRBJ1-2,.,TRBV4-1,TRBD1,CASSQGGQGFYGYTF,TGCGCCAGCAGCCAAGGGGGACAGGGATTCTATGGCTACACCTTC
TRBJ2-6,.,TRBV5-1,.,CASSLAHLGVSGANVLTF,TGCGCCAGCAGCTTAGCTCACCTTGGCGTCTCTGGGGCCAACGTCCTGACTTTC
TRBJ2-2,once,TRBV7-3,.,CASSLGAKNTGELFF,TGTGCCAGCAGCTTAGGGGCTAAAAACACCGGGGAGCTGTTTTTT
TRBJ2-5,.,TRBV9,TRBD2,CASSVGGLDFQETQYF,TGTGCCAGCAGCGTAGGGGGACTAGATTTCCAAGAGACCCAGTACTTC